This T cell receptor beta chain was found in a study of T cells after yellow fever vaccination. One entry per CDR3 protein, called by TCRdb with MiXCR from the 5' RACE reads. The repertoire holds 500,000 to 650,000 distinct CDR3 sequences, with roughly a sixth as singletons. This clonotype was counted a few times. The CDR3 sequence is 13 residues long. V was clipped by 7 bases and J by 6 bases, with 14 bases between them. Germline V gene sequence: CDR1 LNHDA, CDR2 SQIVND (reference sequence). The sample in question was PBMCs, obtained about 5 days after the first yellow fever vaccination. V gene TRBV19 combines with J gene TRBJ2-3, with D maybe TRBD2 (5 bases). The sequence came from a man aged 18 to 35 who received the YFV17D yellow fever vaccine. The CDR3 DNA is TGTGCCAGTACCCCCGAGGGTGCGGATACGCAGTATTTT. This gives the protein CASTPEGADTQYF.